The 24 T cell receptor beta chains presented below share a single source sample, sequenced in a study of blood T cell repertoires in COVID-19 (TCRdb year 2020). Library prep was done by the immunoSEQ multiplex PCR assay. The immuneACCESS repertoire file appears here via TCRdb, limited to in-frame rearrangements. These files lack a portion of the clones; in checked studies, under half of the deficit traces to unresolved V genes, and the cause of the others is not known. The sample table records some 90,000 clones; around nine tenths of these occur just once. The ten largest make up 15% to 20% of the sample. The material sequenced was peripheral blood. All receptors come from an older woman with COVID-19, enrolled during active disease.

This clone was counted between two and nine times. CDR3 protein: CASSQTTGGRSTLHF. The DNA for the CDR3 is TGTGCCAGCAGCCAAACCACAGGGGGCCGTAGCACCCTCCACTTT. The rearrangement links TRBV3-1 (or the pseudogene TRBV3-2) to TRBJ1-6, with 9 nucleotides matching TRBD1. Germline loops: CDR1 LGHDT, CDR2 YNNKEL (reference sequence). Trimming at V came to 2 bases and at J to 14 bases, leaving 10 bases not matched to a gene. The CDR3 loop spans 15 amino acids.

The rearrangement uses TRBV6-6 and TRBJ1-2; TRBD1 agrees at 8 bases. Germline CDR1 is MNHNY and CDR2 is SVGAGI (reference sequence). V shed 2 bases and J 7 bases; nucleotides not matched to a gene: 12. The length of the CDR3 is 16 residues. CDR3 amino acids: CASSYASPQGASGYTF. CDR3 sequence (DNA): TGTGCCAGCAGTTACGCTTCTCCGCAGGGGGCCTCTGGCTACACCTTC.

The chain has TRBV12-3 or TRBV12-4 and TRBJ2-3; D uncertain. The V gene lost 2 bases and the J gene lost 3 bases, with 3 bases spanning the gap. The CDR3 totals 12 residues. In DNA, the CDR3 is TGTGCCAGCAGTTTACTGACAGATACGCAGTATTTT. This translates into CASSLLTDTQYF.

The chain is built from TRBV6-5 and TRBJ2-3; D perhaps matches TRBD2 (6 bases). The CDR3 extends over 13 amino acids. Trimming took 4 bases from V and 1 from J, leaving 6 bases between them. CDR1 and CDR2 (germline): MNHEY, SVGAGI. CDR3 DNA: TGTGCCAGCAGTTTAGCGGGCACAGATACGCAGTATTTT. Residues: CASSLAGTDTQYF.

CDR3 region: CASSHAGLNYEQYF. CDR3 coding DNA: TGCGCCAGCAGCCACGCGGGACTCAACTACGAGCAGTACTTC. J is TRBJ2-7 and V is TRBV4-3; TRBD2 might be the D (6 bases). The V gene lost 3 bases and the J gene lost 3 bases, with 12 bases spanning the gap. The germline V gene has CDR1 LGHNA and CDR2 YSLEER. The CDR3 contains 14 residues.

The chain is built from TRBV19 and TRBJ1-5, with D unclear. V was clipped by 5 bases and J by 2 bases, with 10 bases between them. The CDR3 contains 14 residues. The germline CDR1 and CDR2 sequences are LNHDA and SQIVND (reference sequence). CDR3 coding DNA: TGTGCCAGTAGTGCCGACAAGGGCAATCAGCCCCAGCATTTT. It codes for CASSADKGNQPQHF.

The genes are TRBV5-8 and TRBJ2-5; TRBD1 agrees at 11 bases. The V segment lost 4 bases and the J segment 5 bases; nucleotides outside the gene matches: 7. Germline CDR1 and CDR2: SGHTS and YDEGEE. The CDR3 is 15 amino acids. CDR3 in amino acids: CASSQGQGASETQYF. DNA for the CDR3: TGTGCCAGCAGCCAAGGACAGGGGGCCTCGGAGACCCAGTACTTC.

V gene TRBV10-1 combines with J gene TRBJ2-5; TRBD2 agrees at 9 bases. With V trimmed by 3 bases and J by 5 bases, 1 base remained unmatched. CDR1 WNHNN and CDR2 SYGVQD come from the germline V gene (reference sequence). The CDR3 consists of 13 residues. For the CDR3, the DNA is TGCGCCAGCAGTGAAGGACTAGCGGAGACCCAGTACTTC. Protein product: CASSEGLAETQYF.

The chain is built from TRBV24-1 and TRBJ1-3; 7 bases agree with TRBD1. The CDR3 is 13 amino acids. Germline V gene data show CDR1 as KGHDR and CDR2 as SFDVKD. V was pared by 10 bases and J by 3 bases, with 5 bases of the junction left unmatched. The CDR3 sequence: CATGTVLGNTIYF. The CDR3 coding sequence is TGTGCCACAGGGACAGTCCTTGGAAACACCATATATTTT.

V gene TRBV28 combines with J gene TRBJ2-2; D is possibly TRBD2 (7 bases). Germline CDR1 is MDHEN and CDR2 is SYDVKM. This CDR3 spans 15 amino acids. Trimming pared 2 bases from V and 4 bases from J, leaving 11 bases between. The CDR3 region is CASSLPGEGTGELFF. CDR3 DNA: TGTGCCAGCAGTTTACCAGGGGAGGGCACCGGGGAGCTGTTTTTT.

The chain couples TRBV5-5 to TRBJ1-1, with 11 nucleotides matching TRBD1. After removal of 0 bases from V and 7 bases from J, the junction contained 2 bases not matched to a gene. CDR1 and CDR2 from the germline V gene are SGHKS and YYEKEE (reference sequence). CDR3 length equals 14 residues. The CDR3 sequence: CASSLEGTGGEAFF. In nucleotides, the CDR3 is TGTGCCAGCAGCTTGGAGGGGACAGGGGGTGAAGCTTTCTTT.

The gene calls are TRBV12-3 or TRBV12-4 and TRBJ1-2; 10 nucleotides agree with TRBD1. This CDR3 is 13 amino acids long. Trimming took 8 bases from V and 7 from J; bases not matched to a gene: 7. CDR3 region: CASSPGQGSGYTF. The CDR3 DNA is TGTGCCAGCTCCCCGGGACAGGGGTCTGGCTACACCTTC.

The genes are TRBV18 and TRBJ2-3; 8 bases fit TRBD2. The germline V gene has CDR1 KGHSH and CDR2 LQKENI. This CDR3 spans 16 amino acids. V lost 1 base to trimming and J lost 1 base; unmatched junction nucleotides: 4. The CDR3 nucleotides read TGTGCCAGCTCACCACGAATTAGCGGGGGCACAGATACGCAGTATTTT. Its translation is CASSPRISGGTDTQYF.

This chain links TRBV3-1 (or the pseudogene TRBV3-2) with TRBJ2-3; 7 bases match TRBD2. The CDR3 totals 15 residues. Germline values: CDR1 LGHDT, CDR2 YNNKEL (reference sequence). V lost 2 bases, J lost 4 bases, and 6 bases stayed unmatched. The CDR3 here is CASSQYAGEADTQYF. The CDR3 nucleotides are TGTGCCAGCAGCCAATATGCGGGGGAGGCAGATACGCAGTATTTT.

The rearrangement links TRBV7-9 to TRBJ1-2; D is ambiguous. Germline CDR1 reads SEHNR; CDR2 reads FQNEAQ (reference sequence). V dropped 5 bases and J dropped 1 base, with 5 bases sitting between them. This CDR3 contains 12 residues. CDR3 sequence: CASSPHNYGYTF. In nucleotides, the CDR3 is TGTGCCAGCAGCCCACATAACTATGGCTACACCTTC. Looking up the rest from reference TRBV7-9 and TRBJ1-2 gives the full variable domain: DTGVSQNPRHKITKRGQNVTFRCDPISEHNRLYWYRQTLGQGPEFLTYFQNEAQLEKSRLLSDRFSAERPKGSFSTLEIQRTEQGDSAMYLCASSPHNYGYTFGSGTRLTVV.

J is TRBJ1-5 and V is TRBV19; possible D gene TRBD1, 5 bases. V dropped 3 bases and J dropped 6 bases, with 12 bases sitting between them. The germline V gene encodes CDR1 LNHDA and CDR2 SQIVND (reference sequence). The length of the CDR3 is 14 residues. CDR3 in DNA: TGTGCCAGTAGTATGAGGCAGGGTCGTCAGCCCCAGCATTTT. Encoded protein: CASSMRQGRQPQHF. Full variable domain (rest looked up from reference TRBV19 and TRBJ1-5): DGGITQSPKYLFRKEGQNVTLSCEQNLNHDAMYWYRQDPGQGLRLIYYSQIVNDFQKGDIAEGYSVSREKKESFPLTVTSAQKNPTAFYLCASSMRQGRQPQHFGDGTRLSIL.

V gene TRBV18 combines with J gene TRBJ1-4; TRBD1 matches at 9 bases. The trim removed 4 bases at V and 5 bases at J, leaving 5 bases unmatched. CDR1 and CDR2 from the germline V gene are KGHSH and LQKENI. This CDR3 is built from 15 residues. The CDR3 DNA reads as TGTGCCAGCTCACTTATGACAGGGGGGAATGAAAAACTGTTTTTT. Translated, it gives CASSLMTGGNEKLFF. The whole variable domain, filled in from reference TRBV18 and TRBJ1-4, reads NAGVMQNPRHLVRRRGQEARLRCSPMKGHSHVYWYRQLPEEGLKFMVYLQKENIIDESGMPKERFSAEFPKEGPSILRIQQVVRGDSAAYFCASSLMTGGNEKLFFGSGTQLSVL.

The chain recombines TRBV7-8 with TRBJ2-7; 9 bases map to TRBD2. Germline V gene data show CDR1 as SGHVS and CDR2 as FQNEAQ. The CDR3 length is 15 residues. V lost 4 bases to trimming and J lost 2 bases; unmatched junction nucleotides: 6. The chain's CDR3 is CASSSLAGEPYEQYF. The CDR3 nucleotides are TGTGCCAGCAGCTCTTTAGCGGGGGAGCCCTACGAGCAGTACTTC.

The V call is TRBV7-2, the J call TRBJ2-2; no clear D. Germline CDR1 reads SGHTA; CDR2 reads FQGNSA. The CDR3 loop spans 14 amino acids. The V end was cut by 5 bases, the J end by 6 bases, with 13 bases between. CDR3 bases: TGTGCCAGCAGCCCCGGGTTAGGTGCCGGGGAGCTGTTTTTT. Translation gives CASSPGLGAGELFF.

This clone has just one count. V and J are TRBV6-6 and TRBJ2-7; 9 bases agree with TRBD1. V lost 4 bases and J lost 2; bases outside the gene matches: 6. CDR3 length: 15 residues. Germline loops: CDR1 MNHNY, CDR2 SVGAGI (reference sequence). CDR3 in amino acids: CASSSTGTGPYEQYF. The CDR3 bases are TGTGCCAGCAGTTCCACCGGGACAGGGCCCTACGAGCAGTACTTC.

In DNA form, the CDR3 reads TGTGCCACCAGCCTCCGGACAGGGGTGAACACTGAAGCTTTCTTT. Translating it yields CATSLRTGVNTEAFF. J is TRBJ1-1 and V is TRBV15, with 9 bases matching TRBD1. V was clipped by 5 bases and J by 0 bases; unmatched bases: 4. The CDR3 totals 15 residues. From germline, CDR1 is LNHNV and CDR2 YYDKDF (reference sequence). The full variable domain, completed using reference TRBV15 and TRBJ1-1, is DAMVIQNPRYQVTQFGKPVTLSCSQTLNHNVMYWYQQKSSQAPKLLFHYYDKDFNNEADTPDNFQSRRPNTSFCFLDIRSPGLGDTAMYLCATSLRTGVNTEAFFGQGTRLTVV.

This rearrangement joins TRBV6-5 to TRBJ2-7; D is unclear. Germline assignment: CDR1 MNHEY and CDR2 SVGAGI. The CDR3 is 14 residues long. Trimming shortened V by 6 bases and J by 6 bases, and 18 bases separated the two germline ends. The CDR3 nucleotides read TGTGCCAGCAGCGCCGGGTCCTTAGTATTCGAGCAGTACTTC. Translation gives CASSAGSLVFEQYF.

As for this clone: Other DNA sequences of this sample code for an identical CDR3. V usage is TRBV2 and J usage is TRBJ1-3, with D possibly being TRBD1 (6 bases). Germline V gives CDR1 SNHLY, CDR2 FYNNEI. This CDR3 region has 15 residues. The germline V and J ends were trimmed by 3 bases and 0 bases, with 9 bases remaining between them. The CDR3 DNA sequence: TGTGCCAGCAGTGACAGGGGCGCCTCTGGAAACACCATATATTTT. Protein: CASSDRGASGNTIYF.

The rearrangement links TRBV2 to TRBJ1-5, with D possibly being TRBD1 (6 bases). V was shortened by 4 bases and J by 0 bases, with 10 bases between the two germline ends. CDR3 length equals 15 residues. Germline lookup yields CDR1 SNHLY and CDR2 FYNNEI. The CDR3 coding sequence is TGTGCCAGCAGTGTCCAGGGGAATAGCAATCAGCCCCAGCATTTT. Amino acid sequence: CASSVQGNSNQPQHF.